Ten or more counts support the clone carrying this TCR beta chain. Deletions cut 5 bases from V and 8 bases from J, with 15 bases between. In germline, CDR1 is SGHTA, CDR2 FQGNSA. CDR3 length: 14 amino acids. The record originates from a study of regulatory T cells in long-lasting Graves disease. CDR3-region Arm-PCR and iRepertoire HTBI primers produced the TCR beta libraries. TCRdb re-called the multiplex PCR reads with MiXCR, one entry per CDR3 protein. The repertoire holds 400,000 or so distinct CDR3 sequences, with about 20% as singletons. Time point described: persistent/refractory GD, antithyroid drugs over 5 years with positive TRAb. RNA from PBMCs was the source of the TCR library. Around 9 milliliters of peripheral blood were drawn into EDTA tubes.

The clonotype was recovered from a female donor with Graves disease. This chain links TRBV7-2 with TRBJ1-4; the D is unclear. Source: peripheral blood mononuclear cells (PBMCs), taken when the disease was refractory, from a patient treated with antithyroid drugs. As DNA, the CDR3 is TGTGCCAGCAGCCCTGGGATGGGGAACGAAAAACTGTTTTTT. This codes for CASSPGMGNEKLFF.